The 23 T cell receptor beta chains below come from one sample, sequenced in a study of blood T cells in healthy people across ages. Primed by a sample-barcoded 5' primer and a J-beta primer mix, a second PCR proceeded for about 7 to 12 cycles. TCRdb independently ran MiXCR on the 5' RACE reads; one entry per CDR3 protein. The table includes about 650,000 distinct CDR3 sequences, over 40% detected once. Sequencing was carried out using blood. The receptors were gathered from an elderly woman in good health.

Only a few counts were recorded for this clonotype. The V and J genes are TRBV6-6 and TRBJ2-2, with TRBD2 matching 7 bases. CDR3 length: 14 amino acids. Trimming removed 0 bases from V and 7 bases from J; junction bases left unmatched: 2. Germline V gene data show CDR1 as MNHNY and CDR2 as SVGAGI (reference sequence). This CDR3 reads CASSYSLAGGELFF. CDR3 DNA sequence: TGTGCCAGCAGTTACTCGTTAGCGGGCGGGGAGCTGTTTTTT.

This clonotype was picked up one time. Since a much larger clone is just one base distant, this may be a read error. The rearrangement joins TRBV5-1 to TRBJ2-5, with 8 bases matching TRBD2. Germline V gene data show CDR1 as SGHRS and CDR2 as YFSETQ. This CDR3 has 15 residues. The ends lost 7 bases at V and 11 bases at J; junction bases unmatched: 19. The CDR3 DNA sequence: TGCGCCAGCCGACTAGCGCCCGAGAGGGGCGATGAGCAGTACTTC. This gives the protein CASRLAPERGDEQYF.

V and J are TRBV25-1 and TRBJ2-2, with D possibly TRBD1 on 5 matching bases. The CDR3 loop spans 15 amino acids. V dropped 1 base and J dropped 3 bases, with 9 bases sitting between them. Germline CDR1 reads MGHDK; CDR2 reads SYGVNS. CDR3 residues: CASSEFRGDTGELFF. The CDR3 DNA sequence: TGTGCCAGCAGTGAATTTAGGGGTGACACCGGGGAGCTGTTTTTT.

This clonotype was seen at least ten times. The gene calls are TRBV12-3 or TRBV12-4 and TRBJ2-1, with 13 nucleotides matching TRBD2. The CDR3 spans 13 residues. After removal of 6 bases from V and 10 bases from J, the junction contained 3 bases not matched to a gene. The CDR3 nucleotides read TGTGCCAGCAGATCGACTAGCGGGGGGGAGCAGTTCTTC. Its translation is CASRSTSGGEQFF.

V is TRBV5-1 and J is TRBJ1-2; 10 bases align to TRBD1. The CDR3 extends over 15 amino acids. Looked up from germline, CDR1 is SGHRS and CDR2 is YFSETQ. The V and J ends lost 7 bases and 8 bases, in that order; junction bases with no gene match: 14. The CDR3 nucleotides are TGCGCCAGCTCTGAAACCCCCGGGACAGGGGACGGCTACACCTTC. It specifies CASSETPGTGDGYTF.

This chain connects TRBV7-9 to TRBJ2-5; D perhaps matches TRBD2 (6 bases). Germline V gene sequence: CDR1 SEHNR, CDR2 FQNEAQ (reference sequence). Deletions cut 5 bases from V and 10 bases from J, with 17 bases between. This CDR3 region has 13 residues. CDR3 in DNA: TGTGCCAGCAGCCCGGGACTCCCGGGGCTCCAGTACTTC. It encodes CASSPGLPGLQYF.

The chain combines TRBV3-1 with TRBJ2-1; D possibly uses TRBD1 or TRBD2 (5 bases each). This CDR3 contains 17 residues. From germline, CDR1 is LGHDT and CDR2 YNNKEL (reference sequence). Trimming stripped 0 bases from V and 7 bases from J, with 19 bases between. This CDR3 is CASSQDKGRVGVNEQFF. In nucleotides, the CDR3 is TGTGCCAGCAGCCAAGATAAGGGGCGGGTAGGTGTGAATGAGCAGTTCTTC.

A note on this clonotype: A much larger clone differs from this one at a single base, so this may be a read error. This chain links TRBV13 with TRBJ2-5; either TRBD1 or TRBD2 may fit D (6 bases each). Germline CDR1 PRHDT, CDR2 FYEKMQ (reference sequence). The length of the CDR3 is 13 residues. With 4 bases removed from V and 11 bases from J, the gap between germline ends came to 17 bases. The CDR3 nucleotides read TGTGCCAGCAGCTGGGGGGCCCATAATGAGCAGTACTTC. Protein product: CASSWGAHNEQYF.

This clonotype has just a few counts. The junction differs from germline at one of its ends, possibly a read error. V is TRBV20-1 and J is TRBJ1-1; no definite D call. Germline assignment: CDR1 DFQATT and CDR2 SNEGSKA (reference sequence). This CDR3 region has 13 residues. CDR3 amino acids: CSAIDLSGTEAFF. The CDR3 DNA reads TGCAGTGCGATCGACCTCAGCGGCACTGAGGCTTTCTTT.

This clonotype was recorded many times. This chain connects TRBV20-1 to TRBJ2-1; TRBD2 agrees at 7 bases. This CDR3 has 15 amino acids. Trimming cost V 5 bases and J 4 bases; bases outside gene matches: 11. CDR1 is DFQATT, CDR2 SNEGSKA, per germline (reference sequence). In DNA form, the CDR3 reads TGCAGTGCTGGGGTGGGGACTAAAACTTACAATGAGCAGTTCTTC. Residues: CSAGVGTKTYNEQFF.

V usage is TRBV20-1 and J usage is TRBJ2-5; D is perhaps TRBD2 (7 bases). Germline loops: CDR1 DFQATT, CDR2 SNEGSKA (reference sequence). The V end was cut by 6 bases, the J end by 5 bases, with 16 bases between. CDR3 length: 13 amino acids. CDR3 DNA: TGCAGTGCGGGGGGGCAAGTCTTGGAGACCCAGTACTTC. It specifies CSAGGQVLETQYF.

The CDR3 DNA follows: TGCAGCGTTGAAGTGGACAGACTAGACTATGGCTACACCTTC. It specifies CSVEVDRLDYGYTF. J is TRBJ1-2 and V is TRBV29-1, with a possible D match to TRBD1 (6 bases). The germline V gene encodes CDR1 SQVTM and CDR2 ANQGSEA. The CDR3 consists of 14 residues. V was shortened by 1 base and J by 3 bases, with 12 bases between the two germline ends.

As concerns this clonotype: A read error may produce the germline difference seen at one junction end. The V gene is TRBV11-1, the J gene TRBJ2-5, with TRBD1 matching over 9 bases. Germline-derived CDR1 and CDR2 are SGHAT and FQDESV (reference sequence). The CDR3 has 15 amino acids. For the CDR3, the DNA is TGCGCCAGCAGCCCATCACAGGGGGCGCGGGAGACCCGGTACTTC. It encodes CASSPSQGARETRYF. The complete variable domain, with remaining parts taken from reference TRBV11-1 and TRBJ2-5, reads EAEVAQSPRYKITEKSQAVAFWCDPISGHATLYWYRQILGQGPELLVQFQDESVVDDSQLPKDRFSAERLKGVDSTLKIQPAELGDSAMYLCASSPSQGARETRYFGPGTRLLVL.

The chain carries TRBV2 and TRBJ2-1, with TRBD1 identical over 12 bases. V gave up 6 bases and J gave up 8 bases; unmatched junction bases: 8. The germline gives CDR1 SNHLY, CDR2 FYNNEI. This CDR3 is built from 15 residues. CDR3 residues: CASRGDRGRFDEQFF. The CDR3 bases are TGTGCCAGCAGGGGGGACAGGGGGCGTTTCGATGAGCAGTTCTTC.

This chain's CDR3 is CSVEIPTQETQYF. The CDR3 DNA follows: TGCAGCGTTGAAATTCCAACCCAAGAGACCCAGTACTTC. The chain couples TRBV29-1 to TRBJ2-5; D is undetermined. V lost 2 bases and J 1 base, leaving 8 bases between the germline ends. This CDR3 has 13 amino acids. CDR1 is SQVTM, CDR2 ANQGSEA, per germline.

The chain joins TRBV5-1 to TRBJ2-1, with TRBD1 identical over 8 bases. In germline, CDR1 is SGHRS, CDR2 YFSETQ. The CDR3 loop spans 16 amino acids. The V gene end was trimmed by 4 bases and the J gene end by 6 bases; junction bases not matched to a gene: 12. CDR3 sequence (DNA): TGCGCCAGCAGCCGAATAGGACAGGGTTCAGGCAATGAGCAGTTCTTC. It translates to CASSRIGQGSGNEQFF.

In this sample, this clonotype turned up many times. CDR3 bases: TGCAGTGCTAGAGATCGAAAGCGGGAGGCGGTAGATACGCAGTATTTT. Residues: CSARDRKREAVDTQYF. V usage is TRBV20-1 and J usage is TRBJ2-3; 9 nucleotides align to TRBD2. CDR1 and CDR2 (germline): DFQATT, SNEGSKA (reference sequence). With 0 bases clipped from V and 5 bases from J, the junction kept 9 bases outside the gene matches. This CDR3 has 16 residues.

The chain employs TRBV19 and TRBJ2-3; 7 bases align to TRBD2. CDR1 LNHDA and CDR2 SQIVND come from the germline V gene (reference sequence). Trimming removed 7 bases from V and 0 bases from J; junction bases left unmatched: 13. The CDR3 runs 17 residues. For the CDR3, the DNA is TGTGCCAGTATCGAAGGGGCTAGCGGATATAGCACAGATACGCAGTATTTT. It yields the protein CASIEGASGYSTDTQYF.

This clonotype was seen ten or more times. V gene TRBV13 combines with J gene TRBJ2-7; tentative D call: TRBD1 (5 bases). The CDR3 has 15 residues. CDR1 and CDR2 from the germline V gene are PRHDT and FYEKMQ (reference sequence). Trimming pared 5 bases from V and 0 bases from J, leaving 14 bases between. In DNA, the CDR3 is TGTGCCAGCAGCCGACGCAGGACACTCTCCTACGAGCAGTACTTC. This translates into CASSRRRTLSYEQYF.

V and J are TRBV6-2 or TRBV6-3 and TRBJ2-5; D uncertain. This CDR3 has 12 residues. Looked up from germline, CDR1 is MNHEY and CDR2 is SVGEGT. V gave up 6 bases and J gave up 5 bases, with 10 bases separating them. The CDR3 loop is CASRDLTETQYF. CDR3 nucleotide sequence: TGTGCCAGCAGGGACCTCACGGAGACCCAGTACTTC.

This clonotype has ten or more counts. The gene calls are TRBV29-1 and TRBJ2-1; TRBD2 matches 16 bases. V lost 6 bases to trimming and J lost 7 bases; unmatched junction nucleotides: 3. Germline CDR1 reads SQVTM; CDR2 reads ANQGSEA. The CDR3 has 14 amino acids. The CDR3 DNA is TGCAGCGTCGCGGGACTAGCGGGAGGGAATGAGCAGTTCTTC. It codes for CSVAGLAGGNEQFF.

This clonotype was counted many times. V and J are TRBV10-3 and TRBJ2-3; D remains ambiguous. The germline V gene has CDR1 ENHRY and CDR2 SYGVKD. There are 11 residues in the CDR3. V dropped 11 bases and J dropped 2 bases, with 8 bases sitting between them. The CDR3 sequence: CAVGSTDTQYF. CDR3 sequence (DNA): TGTGCCGTCGGATCCACAGATACGCAGTATTTT.

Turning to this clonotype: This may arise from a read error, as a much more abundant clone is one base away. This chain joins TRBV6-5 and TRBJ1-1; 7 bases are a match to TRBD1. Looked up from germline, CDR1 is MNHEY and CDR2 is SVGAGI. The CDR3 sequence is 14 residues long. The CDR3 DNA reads TGTGCCAGCAGTCACTCGAGGGGGCTTACTGAAGCTTTCTTT. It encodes CASSHSRGLTEAFF.